Listed below are T cell receptor beta chains from one sample, sequenced in a study of T-cell reconstitution after alpha-beta-depleted transplantation in children. MiXCR was run by TCRdb on the PCR reads, yielding one entry per CDR3 protein. Of under 450,000 distinct CDR3 sequences listed, about a sixth are singletons. The sample was PBMCs, mostly from graft donor cells, taken 360 days after TCRalphabeta/CD19-depleted stem cell transplant. The receptor source for this set is a boy under two years old who had a stem cell transplant for Wiskott-Aldrich syndrome, so the T cells may come from the graft donor. CDR3s include the opening cysteine and the closing phenylalanine or tryptophan. The D gene is left open where the match is weak. Size is stated for part of the rows, as once, few or many counts, or as a class when the clone is expanded.

length | size | J | V | D | CDR3 | DNA
18 | - | TRBJ1-5 | TRBV4-1 | - | CASSQGKGQGYSNQPQHF | TGCGCCAGCAGCCAAGGAAAGGGACAAGGTTATAGCAATCAGCCCCAGCATTTT
12 | - | TRBJ2-1 | TRBV29-1 | - | CSVEPGSFEQFF | TGCAGCGTTGAGCCCGGGTCTTTCGAGCAGTTCTTC
14 | - | TRBJ2-3 | TRBV20-1 | TRBD1 | CSARDGQGTDTQYF | TGCAGTGCTAGAGATGGACAGGGGACAGATACGCAGTATTTT
18 | few | TRBJ2-3 | TRBV29-1 | TRBD2 | CSVTMGTSGTRREDTQYF | TGCAGCGTAACGATGGGGACTAGCGGGACTCGTCGAGAAGATACGCAGTATTTT
15 | - | TRBJ1-4 | TRBV3-1 | - | CATVKQGSTNEKLFF | TGTGCCACAGTGAAACAGGGCTCTACTAATGAAAAACTGTTTTTT
13 | few | TRBJ2-1 | TRBV30 | TRBD1 | CAFGQGGYNEQFF | TGTGCTTTCGGACAGGGGGGGTACAATGAGCAGTTCTTC
14 | few | TRBJ2-1 | TRBV5-1 | - | CASSLGHPYNEQFF | TGCGCCAGCAGCCTTGGTCACCCTTATAATGAGCAGTTCTTC
17 | - | TRBJ2-6 | TRBV20-1 | TRBD1 | CSARLGTGGSGANVLTF | TGCAGTGCTAGACTGGGGACAGGGGGTAGTGGGGCCAACGTCCTGACTTTC
15 | - | TRBJ2-1 | TRBV4-1 | TRBD1 | CASRYRDRGYNEQFF | TGCGCCAGCAGGTACCGGGACAGGGGTTACAATGAGCAGTTCTTC
13 | - | TRBJ2-5 | TRBV2 | TRBD1 | CASKRDSQETQYF | TGTGCCAGCAAGAGGGACAGCCAAGAGACCCAGTACTTC
14 | - | TRBJ2-1 | TRBV3-1 | TRBD2 | CASSYSGRPNEQFF | TGTGCCAGCAGCTACTCCGGGAGGCCCAATGAGCAGTTCTTC
16 | - | TRBJ2-3 | TRBV20-1 | TRBD2 | CSARDRLAGVSDTQYF | TGCAGTGCTAGAGATAGACTAGCGGGAGTTTCAGATACGCAGTATTTT
17 | few | TRBJ2-1 | TRBV24-1 | TRBD2 | CATSDLRSSGNGNEQFF | TGTGCCACCAGTGATTTGCGGTCTAGCGGGAACGGGAATGAGCAGTTCTTC
16 | few | TRBJ2-7 | TRBV11-2 | TRBD2 | CASSSFKGLAQYEQYF | TGTGCCAGCAGCTCTTTTAAGGGACTAGCTCAGTACGAGCAGTACTTC
14 | few | TRBJ2-1 | TRBV5-1 | - | CASSLELGLNEQFF | TGCGCCAGCAGCTTGGAACTCGGGCTCAATGAGCAGTTCTTC
16 | few | TRBJ2-1 | TRBV10-3 | TRBD2 | CAIKVGPGLVDNEQFF | TGTGCCATCAAGGTGGGACCGGGACTAGTTGATAATGAGCAGTTCTTC
13 | - | TRBJ2-1 | TRBV2 | TRBD2 | CASSAARAGGRFF | TGTGCCAGCAGCGCCGCTAGAGCGGGAGGGCGTTTCTTC